The clone carrying this T cell receptor beta chain was observed a handful of times. This specimen belongs to a study of post-analysis software for immune sequencing data. The TCR beta cDNA libraries contained unique molecular identifiers. TCRdb analysed the PCR reads with MiXCR anew, one entry per CDR3 protein. The repertoire consists of approximately 630,000 distinct CDR3 sequences, with roughly three fifths occurring once and the leading ten covering roughly 12%. This TCR came from a girl aged 2-10 years with multiple sclerosis. Sequenced material: blood.

The CDR3 sequence: CASVGQGQETQYF. The CDR3 bases are TGTGCCAGCGTGGGACAGGGACAAGAGACCCAGTACTTC. The chain joins TRBV11-2 to TRBJ2-5; 9 bases map to TRBD1. This CDR3 is 13 amino acids long. Losses at the gene ends were 8 bases for V and 2 bases for J; bases not matched to a gene: 3. Germline V gene data show CDR1 as SGHAT and CDR2 as FQNNGV. Full variable domain (remainder filled in from reference TRBV11-2 and TRBJ2-5): EAGVAQSPRYKIIEKRQSVAFWCNPISGHATLYWYQQILGQGPKLLIQFQNNGVVDDSQLPKDRFSAERLKGVDSTLKIQPAKLEDSAVYLCASVGQGQETQYFGPGTRLLVL.